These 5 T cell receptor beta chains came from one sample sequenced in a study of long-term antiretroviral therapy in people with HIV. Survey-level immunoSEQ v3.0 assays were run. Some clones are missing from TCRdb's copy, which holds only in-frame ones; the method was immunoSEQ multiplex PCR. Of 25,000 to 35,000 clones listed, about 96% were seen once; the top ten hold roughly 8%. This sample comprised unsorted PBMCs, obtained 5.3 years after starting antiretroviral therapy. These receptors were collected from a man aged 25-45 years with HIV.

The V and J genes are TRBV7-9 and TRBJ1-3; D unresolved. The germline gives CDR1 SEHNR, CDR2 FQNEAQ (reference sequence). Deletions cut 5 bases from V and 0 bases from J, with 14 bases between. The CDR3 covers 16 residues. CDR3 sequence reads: CASSSTRASSGNTIYF. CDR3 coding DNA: TGTGCCAGCAGCAGCACCCGGGCATCCTCTGGAAACACCATATATTTT.

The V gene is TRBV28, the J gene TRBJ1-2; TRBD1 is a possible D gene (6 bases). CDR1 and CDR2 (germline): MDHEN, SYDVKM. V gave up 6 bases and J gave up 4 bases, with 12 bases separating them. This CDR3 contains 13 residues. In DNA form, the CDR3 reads TGTGCCAGCAGCCTCAGGGGCCCCTATGGCTACACCTTC. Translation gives CASSLRGPYGYTF.

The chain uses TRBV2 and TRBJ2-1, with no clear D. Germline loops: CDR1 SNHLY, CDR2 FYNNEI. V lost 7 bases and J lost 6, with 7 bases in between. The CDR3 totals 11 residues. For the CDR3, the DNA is TGTGCCAGCATCCGCGTCAATGAGCAGTTCTTC. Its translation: CASIRVNEQFF.

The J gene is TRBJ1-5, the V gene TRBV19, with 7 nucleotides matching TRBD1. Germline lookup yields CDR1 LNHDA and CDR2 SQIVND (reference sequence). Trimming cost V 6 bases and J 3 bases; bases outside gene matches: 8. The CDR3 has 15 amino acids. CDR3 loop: CASRQQGWDNQPQHF. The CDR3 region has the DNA TGTGCCAGTAGACAACAGGGGTGGGACAATCAGCCCCAGCATTTT.

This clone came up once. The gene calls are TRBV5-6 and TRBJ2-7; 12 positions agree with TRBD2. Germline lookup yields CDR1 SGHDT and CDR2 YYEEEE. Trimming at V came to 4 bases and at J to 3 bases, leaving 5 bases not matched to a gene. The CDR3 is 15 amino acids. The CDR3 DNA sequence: TGTGCCAGCAGCCACTGGACTAGCGGGATCTACGAGCAGTACTTC. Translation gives CASSHWTSGIYEQYF.